Shown below are 17 T cell receptor beta chains from a single sample sequenced in a study of blood T cell repertoires in COVID-19. Sequenced by immunoSEQ multiplex PCR; TCRdb stores in-frame clones only, minus some. The sample has some 460,000 clones, around 87% seen once. Sequenced sample: PBMCs or T cells enriched from blood (not recorded which). Source of these receptors: a woman between 18 and 29 years old who had recovered from COVID-19.

The chain uses TRBV27 and TRBJ1-1, with 8 positions matching TRBD1. Germline V lookup: CDR1 MNHEY, CDR2 SMNVEV (reference sequence). Trimming removed 11 bases from V and 7 bases from J; junction bases left unmatched: 18. This CDR3 comprises 15 residues. CDR3 sequence reads: CAAGRQGNFRSEAFF. CDR3 bases: TGTGCCGCCGGGAGACAGGGGAATTTTAGGAGTGAAGCTTTCTTT.

The chain links TRBV3-1 (or the pseudogene TRBV3-2) to TRBJ2-1; tentative D call: TRBD2 (6 bases). This CDR3 contains 16 residues. Trimming removed 4 bases at V and 1 base at J, with 14 bases between. The germline V gene has CDR1 LGHDT and CDR2 YNNKEL (reference sequence). The CDR3 loop reads CASSPTVGGSYNEQFF. The CDR3 DNA reads TGTGCCAGCAGCCCCACAGTGGGGGGATCCTACAATGAGCAGTTCTTC.

V usage is TRBV13 and J usage is TRBJ1-1, with D perhaps TRBD1 (5 bases). The V gene lost 5 bases and the J gene lost 0 bases, with 13 bases spanning the gap. CDR1 and CDR2 (germline): PRHDT, FYEKMQ (reference sequence). The CDR3 is 15 residues long. The CDR3 here is CASSPDSFMNTEAFF. CDR3 DNA: TGTGCCAGCAGCCCAGACAGTTTCATGAACACTGAAGCTTTCTTT.

The chain couples TRBV11-2 to TRBJ1-6, with D maybe TRBD1 (5 bases). CDR3 length: 13 amino acids. Trimming stripped 4 bases from V and 6 bases from J, with 7 bases between. The germline V gene encodes CDR1 SGHAT and CDR2 FQNNGV. The CDR3 region is CASSSGINSPLHF. The CDR3 DNA reads as TGTGCCAGCAGCTCAGGGATTAATTCACCCCTCCACTTT.

The chain joins TRBV19 to TRBJ1-1, with 10 bases aligning to TRBD1. The trim removed 5 bases at V and 7 bases at J, leaving 16 bases unmatched. In germline, CDR1 is LNHDA, CDR2 SQIVND (reference sequence). This CDR3 comprises 17 residues. The CDR3 region has the DNA TGTGCCAGTAGTTCCCCTCGGACAGGGGGTTTTTCTTTTGAAGCTTTCTTT. Translated: CASSSPRTGGFSFEAFF.

The chain employs TRBV24-1 and TRBJ2-5; tentatively, D is TRBD2 (6 bases). The CDR3 is 15 amino acids. The V gene lost 7 bases and the J gene lost 4 bases, with 18 bases spanning the gap. Germline values: CDR1 KGHDR, CDR2 SFDVKD. Here the CDR3 reads CATSPEGGNVETQYF. In DNA, the CDR3 is TGTGCCACCAGCCCCGAAGGAGGGAACGTAGAGACCCAGTACTTC.

The rearrangement uses TRBV24-1 and TRBJ2-5, with D possibly being TRBD2 (6 bases). Germline assignment: CDR1 KGHDR and CDR2 SFDVKD. Trimming pared 2 bases from V and 1 base from J, leaving 10 bases between. This CDR3 comprises 15 residues. CDR3 protein: CATSDSRGSQETQYF. In DNA, the CDR3 is TGTGCCACCAGTGATTCACGGGGGTCCCAAGAGACCCAGTACTTC.

The CDR3 loop is CASGEGWNTGELFF. The CDR3 DNA is TGTGCCAGCGGGGAGGGCTGGAACACCGGGGAGCTGTTTTTT. V gene TRBV6-5 combines with J gene TRBJ2-2, with TRBD2 matching 7 bases. The V and J ends lost 8 bases and 1 base, in that order; junction bases with no gene match: 4. Germline CDR1 MNHEY, CDR2 SVGAGI. This CDR3 region has 14 residues.

The chain combines TRBV2 with TRBJ2-7, with 13 bases matching TRBD2. This CDR3 is built from 14 residues. V shed 6 bases and J 3 bases; nucleotides not matched to a gene: 2. Germline assignment: CDR1 SNHLY and CDR2 FYNNEI. CDR3 nucleotide sequence: TGTGCCAGCAGAGGGACTAGCGGGGACTACGAGCAGTACTTC. Protein product: CASRGTSGDYEQYF.

V usage is TRBV5-1 and J usage is TRBJ2-7; 9 bases align to TRBD1. The V and J ends lost 3 bases and 5 bases, in that order; junction bases with no gene match: 9. The germline gives CDR1 SGHRS, CDR2 YFSETQ. The CDR3 runs 15 residues. CDR3 sequence: CASSSSGTGSHEQYF. The DNA for the CDR3 is TGCGCCAGCAGCTCCTCCGGGACAGGGTCCCACGAGCAGTACTTC. The full variable domain, its missing parts supplied by reference TRBV5-1 and TRBJ2-7, is KAGVTQTPRYLIKTRGQQVTLSCSPISGHRSVSWYQQTPGQGLQFLFEYFSETQRNKGNFPGRFSGRQFSNSRSEMNVSTLELGDSALYLCASSSSGTGSHEQYFGPGTRLTVT.

The V call is TRBV12-3 or TRBV12-4, the J call TRBJ2-3, with a possible D match to TRBD2 (6 bases). The CDR3 has 13 amino acids. V was trimmed by 6 bases and J by 2 bases, leaving 9 bases between them. The CDR3 sequence: CASRAGPTDTQYF. CDR3 sequence (DNA): TGTGCCAGCAGGGCGGGGCCCACAGATACGCAGTATTTT.

V gene TRBV25-1 combines with J gene TRBJ1-2; no clear D. Germline lookup yields CDR1 MGHDK and CDR2 SYGVNS. This CDR3 contains 13 residues. V was pared by 2 bases and J by 3 bases, with 7 bases between. As DNA, the CDR3 is TGTGCCAGCAGTGAACAGGACTACTATGGCTACACCTTC. It translates to CASSEQDYYGYTF.

The chain has TRBV19 and TRBJ2-5, with D unclear. Between the trimmed V and J ends, which lost 7 bases and 2 bases, there was a span of 5 bases. Germline-derived CDR1 and CDR2 are LNHDA and SQIVND (reference sequence). The CDR3 extends over 11 amino acids. The CDR3 nucleotides read TGTGCCAGTAAACAGCAAGAGACCCAGTACTTC. It codes for CASKQQETQYF.

V and J are TRBV7-2 and TRBJ1-2, with 11 nucleotides matching TRBD1. Trimming removed 5 bases from V and 7 bases from J; junction bases left unmatched: 3. This CDR3 is 13 amino acids long. Looked up from germline, CDR1 is SGHTA and CDR2 is FQGNSA. CDR3 coding DNA: TGTGCCAGCAGCGAAGGGACAGGGGGTGGCTACACCTTC. Translated: CASSEGTGGGYTF.

J is TRBJ1-2 and V is TRBV9; a possible D gene is TRBD1 (6 bases). The CDR3 extends over 16 amino acids. Trimming removed 3 bases from V and 8 bases from J, with 23 bases in between. The germline V gene encodes CDR1 SGDLS and CDR2 YYNGEE. This CDR3 is CASSGVDRASGVGYTF. The CDR3 DNA is TGTGCCAGCAGCGGAGTGGACCGGGCCTCAGGGGTCGGCTACACCTTC.

The rearrangement links TRBV4-2 to TRBJ2-2; 8 bases fit TRBD2. Germline assignment: CDR1 LGHNA and CDR2 YNFKEQ. V gave up 1 base and J gave up 6 bases; unmatched junction bases: 10. The CDR3 spans 17 residues. CDR3 DNA: TGTGCCAGCAGCCAAGCTTTTGTCGGGGGGGCTCCCGGGGAGCTGTTTTTT. It encodes CASSQAFVGGAPGELFF.

This clone was recorded a few times. The chain employs TRBV2 and TRBJ1-2; D is ambiguous. From germline, CDR1 is SNHLY and CDR2 FYNNEI. Trimming removed 4 bases from V and 4 bases from J, with 7 bases in between. The CDR3 covers 12 residues. CDR3: CASSGRSYGYTF. The CDR3 DNA is TGTGCCAGCAGTGGGAGGAGCTATGGCTACACCTTC.